Detailed here is one TCR beta chain. Its antigen is not identified. The data stem from a study of regulatory T cells in long-lasting Graves disease. The sample's time point: newly diagnosed GD, antithyroid drugs for less than 3 months. PBMC RNA served as the TCR library source. For TCR beta, libraries came from iRepertoire HTBI primers and Arm-PCR of CDR3 regions. In the authors' workflow: Identified segments across samples numbered roughly 62 TRBV and around 13 TRBJ. TCRdb recomputed calls from the multiplex PCR reads with MiXCR, one row per CDR3 protein. The V and J calls, along with clone size, are taken from TCRdb and not from the paper's own processing. The table shows around 420,000 distinct CDR3 sequences, with roughly 15% occurring only once. Whole-study results and caveats: Among persistent patients, a larger number of public clonotypes were shared (around 2,700) than among newly diagnosed patients (approximately 970). Persistent cases of Graves' showed reduced TCR diversity relative to newly diagnosed patients.

CDR1 and CDR2 (germline): ENHRY, SYGVKD. The V gene lost 2 bases and the J gene lost 8 bases, with 15 bases spanning the gap. This CDR3 is built from 14 residues. The chain carries TRBV10-3 and TRBJ1-2; D gene unclear. Sequencing used peripheral blood mononuclear cells (PBMCs), obtained at new diagnosis, from a patient treated with antithyroid drugs. The receptor comes from a female donor with Graves disease. The CDR3 DNA reads as TGTGCCATCAGTGAGCGGGCTAATTCAGCGGGCTACACCTTC. It is translated as CAISERANSAGYTF.